Listed here is a single TCR beta chain. TCRdb's table, derived via immunoSEQ multiplex PCR, lists solely in-frame clones and lacks some. The table lists 530,000 or so clones, about 75% of them singletons. The germline gives CDR1 SGHAT, CDR2 FQNNGV. Trimming took 4 bases from V and 1 from J, leaving 8 bases between them. This CDR3 is 14 amino acids long. The sample comes from a study of shared clonotypes between healthy human individuals. This clonotype originated in a middle-aged woman in good health. Some clones in this sample may be carry-over from other donors' samples. The genes are TRBV11-2 and TRBJ2-1; the D is unclear. The sequencing sample was made of PBMCs. The CDR3 sequence is CASSSRRSYNEQFF. In nucleotides, the CDR3 is TGTGCCAGCAGCTCCCGACGGTCCTACAATGAGCAGTTCTTC.